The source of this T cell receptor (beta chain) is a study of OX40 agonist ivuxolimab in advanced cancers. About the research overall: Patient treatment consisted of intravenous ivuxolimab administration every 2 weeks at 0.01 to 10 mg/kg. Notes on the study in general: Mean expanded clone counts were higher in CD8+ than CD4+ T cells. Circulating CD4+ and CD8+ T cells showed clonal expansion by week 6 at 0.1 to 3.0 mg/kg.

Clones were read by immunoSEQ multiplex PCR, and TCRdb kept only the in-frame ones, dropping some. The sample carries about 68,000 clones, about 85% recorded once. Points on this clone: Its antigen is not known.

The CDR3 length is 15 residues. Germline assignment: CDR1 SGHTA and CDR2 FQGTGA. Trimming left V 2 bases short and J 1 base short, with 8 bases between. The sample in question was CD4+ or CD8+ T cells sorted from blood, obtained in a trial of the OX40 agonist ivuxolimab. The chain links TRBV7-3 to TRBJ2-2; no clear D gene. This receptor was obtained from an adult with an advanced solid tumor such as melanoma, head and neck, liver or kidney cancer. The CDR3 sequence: CASSLGVMNTGELFF. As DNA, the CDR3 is TGTGCCAGCAGCTTAGGGGTGATGAACACCGGGGAGCTGTTTTTT.